This passage covers 32 T cell receptor beta chains from one sample sequenced in a study of human T cells and chemical hapten exposure. Described time point: patch test 1, 2 weeks after DPC sensitization. The treatment was: therapeutic diphenylcyclopropenone sensitization with weekly scalp DPC. TCRdb independently ran MiXCR on the RACE reads; one entry per CDR3 protein. The table lists 350,000 or so distinct CDR3 sequences, around 6.9% of them singletons, with approximately 8.9% in the top ten. This material consisted of whole blood, taken in connection with sensitization to the hapten diphenylcyclopropenone (DPC). These receptors all stem from a woman between 18 and 29 years old with alopecia areata. Some clones in this sample may be carry-over from other donors' samples.

This chain links TRBV7-9 with TRBJ1-1, with D possibly matching TRBD1 (5 bases). The CDR3 length is 13 residues. Germline CDR1 reads SEHNR; CDR2 reads FQNEAQ (reference sequence). V lost 1 base and J lost 8, with 11 bases in between. CDR3: CASSLGGTYEAFF. CDR3 nucleotide sequence: TGTGCCAGCAGCTTAGGCGGGACCTACGAAGCTTTCTTT.

This clonotype was seen a few times. V gene TRBV5-1 combines with J gene TRBJ1-1; D is unclear. Germline loops: CDR1 SGHRS, CDR2 YFSETQ. V lost 4 bases and J lost 10, with 20 bases in between. The CDR3 loop spans 14 amino acids. The CDR3 sequence is CASSPLVGSQAAFF. The CDR3 DNA reads as TGCGCCAGCAGCCCGCTGGTGGGATCCCAGGCAGCTTTCTTT.

There are many counts of this clonotype. The chain has TRBV29-1 and TRBJ2-3, with D uncertain. The V and J ends lost 8 bases and 2 bases respectively, with 14 bases between them. CDR1 and CDR2 from the germline V gene are SQVTM and ANQGSEA. The CDR3 length is 13 residues. The CDR3 region has the DNA TGCAGCCCCTGCGTCGGAGCCACAGATACGCAGTATTTT. Translating it yields CSPCVGATDTQYF.

This clonotype was observed at least ten times. The chain uses TRBV28 and TRBJ2-7; D is ambiguous. V shed 3 bases and J shed 5 bases, with 26 bases lying between them. Germline assignment: CDR1 MDHEN and CDR2 SYDVKM. The CDR3 totals 18 residues. Here the CDR3 reads CASSFGVLPFQDWNEQYF. The CDR3 DNA reads as TGTGCCAGCAGTTTTGGTGTGCTGCCCTTCCAAGACTGGAACGAGCAGTACTTC.

The chain uses TRBV7-9 and TRBJ2-5; TRBD1 aligns across 10 bases. Germline CDR1 is SEHNR and CDR2 is FQNEAQ (reference sequence). The V gene end was trimmed by 5 bases and the J gene end by 2 bases; junction bases not matched to a gene: 14. The length of the CDR3 is 18 residues. CDR3 coding DNA: TGTGCCAGCAGCCCTGGCCCCAGACAGGGGGCCTTACAAGAGACCCAGTACTTC. Encoded protein: CASSPGPRQGALQETQYF.

The rearrangement links TRBV6-5 to TRBJ1-1; D is unclear. CDR1 is MNHEY, CDR2 SVGAGI, per germline. This CDR3 comprises 11 residues. V lost 10 bases to trimming and J lost 6 bases, with 12 bases between them. Here the CDR3 DNA reads TGTGCCACACTCCGGGCCGCTGAAGCTTTCTTT. Translating gives CATLRAAEAFF.

In this sample, this clonotype turned up many times. This chain connects TRBV4-3 to TRBJ2-7; D is uncertain. CDR3 length: 16 amino acids. Germline lookup yields CDR1 LGHNA and CDR2 YSLEER. V shed 4 bases and J shed 2 bases, with 18 bases lying between them. This CDR3 reads CASSPSQGRVPYEQYF. Written as DNA, the CDR3 is TGCGCCAGCAGCCCAAGTCAAGGTCGAGTACCCTACGAGCAGTACTTC.

This sequence joins TRBV18 and TRBJ1-5; D ambiguous. CDR3 size: 14 residues. V lost 3 bases and J 7 bases, leaving 13 bases between the germline ends. Germline-derived CDR1 and CDR2 are KGHSH and LQKENI. Here the CDR3 DNA reads TGTGCCAGCTCACCGGCAGGTATAAGCCAGCCCCAGCATTTT. Translation: CASSPAGISQPQHF. The whole variable domain, filled in from reference TRBV18 and TRBJ1-5, reads NAGVMQNPRHLVRRRGQEARLRCSPMKGHSHVYWYRQLPEEGLKFMVYLQKENIIDESGMPKERFSAEFPKEGPSILRIQQVVRGDSAAYFCASSPAGISQPQHFGDGTRLSIL.

This clonotype came up a few times. The V gene is TRBV6-2 or TRBV6-3, the J gene TRBJ2-6; unclear D gene. The CDR3 length is 17 residues. The germline V gene encodes CDR1 MNHEY and CDR2 SVGEGT. Between the trimmed V and J ends, which lost 2 bases and 0 bases, there was a span of 11 bases. CDR3 region: CASSYRELSSGANVLTF. DNA for the CDR3: TGTGCCAGCAGTTACCGTGAATTGTCCTCTGGGGCCAACGTCCTGACTTTC.

This clonotype turned up a few times. The chain employs TRBV7-2 and TRBJ1-2; 7 bases fit TRBD1. Trimming took 5 bases from V and 7 from J; bases not matched to a gene: 13. The CDR3 sequence is 15 residues long. Per the germline V gene, CDR1 is SGHTA and CDR2 is FQGNSA. The CDR3 is CASSLRDSFLRGYTF. The CDR3 region has the DNA TGTGCCAGCAGCCTCCGGGACAGTTTCCTTCGTGGCTACACCTTC.

J is TRBJ1-4 and V is TRBV6-2 or TRBV6-3, with TRBD1 matching 8 bases. The CDR3 runs 17 residues. Trimming removed 6 bases from V and 7 bases from J; junction bases left unmatched: 16. Germline V gene sequence: CDR1 MNHEY, CDR2 SVGEGT. The CDR3 DNA sequence: TGTGCCAGCAGCCGTGCAAAAGGACAGGGCGATCGTGAAAAACTGTTTTTT. Its protein is CASSRAKGQGDREKLFF.

This rearrangement joins TRBV5-4 to TRBJ1-2, with TRBD1 matching over 7 bases. Germline lookup yields CDR1 SGHNT and CDR2 YYREEE (reference sequence). With 4 bases clipped from V and 2 bases from J, the junction kept 5 bases outside the gene matches. The CDR3 runs 14 residues. Written as DNA, the CDR3 is TGTGCCAGCAGCCCTAGGGGGCTAAACTATGGCTACACCTTC. Protein: CASSPRGLNYGYTF.

This clonotype was picked up a small number of times. The chain recombines TRBV9 with TRBJ2-5; the D gene is possibly TRBD2 (6 bases). The V and J ends lost 0 bases and 1 base respectively, with 10 bases between them. The CDR3 totals 15 residues. CDR1 is SGDLS, CDR2 YYNGEE, per germline. The CDR3 nucleotides read TGTGCCAGCAGCGTAGATGGAGGGCTCCAAGAGACCCAGTACTTC. Amino acid sequence: CASSVDGGLQETQYF.

There are many counts of this clonotype. The rearrangement links TRBV2 to TRBJ1-2; D remains unclear. The V gene's germline CDR1 is SNHLY and CDR2 FYNNEI. V was shortened by 3 bases and J by 5 bases, with 10 bases between the two germline ends. The CDR3 runs to 13 residues. In nucleotides, the CDR3 is TGTGCCAGCAGTGACGTCCAGTCGTATGGCTACACCTTC. Translating it yields CASSDVQSYGYTF.

This clonotype was recorded a few times. The V gene is TRBV28, the J gene TRBJ1-2; D gene uncertain. The CDR3 spans 14 residues. The V end lost 2 bases, the J end lost 4 bases, and 11 bases lay between the germline ends. Germline V gene data show CDR1 as MDHEN and CDR2 as SYDVKM. The CDR3 nucleotides read TGTGCCAGCAGTTTAGTGGGCAGCCCCTATGGCTACACCTTC. It codes for CASSLVGSPYGYTF.

The chain couples TRBV7-2 to TRBJ2-1; D remains ambiguous. The CDR3 is 11 amino acids. Germline V gene lookup returns CDR1 SGHTA and CDR2 FQGNSA. Trimming took off 5 bases at V and 13 bases at J, with 12 bases between the two ends. The CDR3 DNA is TGTGCCAGCAGCCCCGCCCAGGTACAGTTCTTC. Protein sequence: CASSPAQVQFF. The full variable domain, rest sourced from reference TRBV7-2 and TRBJ2-1, is GAGVSQSPSNKVTEKGKDVELRCDPISGHTALYWYRQSLGQGLEFLIYFQGNSAPDKSGLPSDRFSAERTGGSVSTLTIQRTQQEDSAVYLCASSPAQVQFFGPGTRLTVL.

This clonotype was counted only a few times. As DNA, the CDR3 is TGTGCCAGCAGTGAAATATCTAGCACCTACGAGCAGTACTTC. Protein sequence: CASSEISSTYEQYF. The rearrangement uses TRBV6-1 and TRBJ2-7; the D gene is possibly TRBD2 (5 bases). Trimming removed 2 bases from V and 2 bases from J, with 10 bases in between. CDR3 length equals 14 residues. Germline CDR1 MNHNS, CDR2 SASEGT.

This clonotype came up many times. The chain couples TRBV6-1 to TRBJ2-6; 10 nucleotides align to TRBD1. The germline gives CDR1 MNHNS, CDR2 SASEGT. The CDR3 has 18 amino acids. V gave up 8 bases and J gave up 0 bases; unmatched junction bases: 10. The DNA of the CDR3 is TGTGCCAGCGCTGTGGGGACAGGGGCTCACTCTGGGGCCAACGTCCTGACTTTC. Its protein is CASAVGTGAHSGANVLTF.

This clonotype was seen only a few times. The chain combines TRBV10-3 with TRBJ2-5, with a weak D call TRBD1 (5 bases). With 3 bases removed from V and 3 bases from J, the gap between germline ends came to 11 bases. The CDR3 is made up of 14 amino acids. The germline CDR1 and CDR2 sequences are ENHRY and SYGVKD. The CDR3 region has the DNA TGTGCCATCAGTGAAGGGGTCACCGAAGAGACCCAGTACTTC. It encodes CAISEGVTEETQYF.

This clonotype was counted ten times or more. The chain combines TRBV6-5 with TRBJ2-7, with 8 bases that match TRBD1. Trimming at V came to 7 bases and at J to 1 base, leaving 6 bases not matched to a gene. The CDR3 is 14 residues long. Germline values: CDR1 MNHEY, CDR2 SVGAGI. CDR3 coding DNA: TGTGCCAGCACCTACCGGACAGGGTCCTACGAGCAGTACTTC. It translates to CASTYRTGSYEQYF.

This clonotype was counted only a few times. This sequence joins TRBV7-2 and TRBJ1-2; the D gene is possibly TRBD1 (6 bases). Trimming left V 1 base short and J 4 bases short, with 13 bases between. CDR3 length equals 15 residues. Germline-derived CDR1 and CDR2 are SGHTA and FQGNSA. Here the CDR3 reads CASSLVAGAVYGYTF. DNA of the CDR3: TGTGCCAGCAGCTTAGTAGCAGGGGCTGTCTATGGCTACACCTTC.

This clonotype was counted only a few times. The chain carries TRBV6-2 or TRBV6-3 and TRBJ1-1, with D hard to call. The CDR3 has 12 residues. In germline, CDR1 is MNHEY, CDR2 SVGEGT. V dropped 2 bases and J dropped 3 bases, with 4 bases sitting between them. The DNA for the CDR3 is TGTGCCAGCAGTTACCCATACACTGAAGCTTTCTTT. Translation gives CASSYPYTEAFF.

Concerning this clonotype itself: Its ends do not fully match the called genes, so a read error is possible. This chain links TRBV6-6 with TRBJ2-7, with 7 positions matching TRBD1. CDR1 is MNHNY and CDR2 is SVGAGI in the germline V gene (reference sequence). The CDR3 totals 16 residues. The CDR3 sequence: CASSYSSGQNSYERYF. CDR3 nucleotides: TGTGCCAGCAGTTACTCATCGGGACAGAATTCCTACGAGCGGTACTTC.

CDR3 in DNA: TGCGCCAGCAGTGAGCCGCGACTAGCGGGGGGGTCCTACGAGCAGTACTTC. Translation gives CASSEPRLAGGSYEQYF. This chain links TRBV10-2 with TRBJ2-7; TRBD2 matches at 14 bases. The CDR3 covers 17 residues. Germline CDR1 reads WSHSY; CDR2 reads SAAADI. With 2 bases clipped from V and 1 base from J, the junction kept 4 bases outside the gene matches.

This clonotype was counted only a few times. V is TRBV7-6 and J is TRBJ2-3; 14 bases agree with TRBD2. V shed 4 bases, J shed 3 bases, and the junction held 6 bases outside the gene matches. The germline V gene encodes CDR1 SGHVS and CDR2 FNYEAQ. The CDR3 has 17 amino acids. The DNA for the CDR3 is TGTGCCAGCAGCTCGGGACTAGCGGGGGTAGGGACAGATACGCAGTATTTT. Its protein product is CASSSGLAGVGTDTQYF.

This clonotype was picked up many times. The chain couples TRBV5-1 to TRBJ2-5; D is uncertain. This CDR3 is built from 11 residues. The V end lost 3 bases, the J end lost 2 bases, and 2 bases lay between the germline ends. Per germline, CDR1 SGHRS and CDR2 YFSETQ. The DNA for the CDR3 is TGCGCCAGCAGCTGGCAAGAGACCCAGTACTTC. This gives the protein CASSWQETQYF.

This clonotype was seen more than once but under ten times. V gene TRBV5-1 combines with J gene TRBJ1-2, with D possibly matching TRBD1 (5 bases). Germline-derived CDR1 and CDR2 are SGHRS and YFSETQ. With 0 bases removed from V and 3 bases from J, the gap between germline ends came to 24 bases. The CDR3 loop spans 19 amino acids. Here the CDR3 reads CASSLVGDVGIQDDYGYTF. The CDR3 DNA reads TGCGCCAGCAGCTTGGTGGGGGACGTAGGGATCCAGGATGACTATGGCTACACCTTC. The whole variable domain, remainder taken from reference TRBV5-1 and TRBJ1-2, is KAGVTQTPRYLIKTRGQQVTLSCSPISGHRSVSWYQQTPGQGLQFLFEYFSETQRNKGNFPGRFSGRQFSNSRSEMNVSTLELGDSALYLCASSLVGDVGIQDDYGYTFGSGTRLTVV.

This clonotype was seen a few times. The chain joins TRBV3-1 to TRBJ2-3, with TRBD1 as a possible D gene (5 bases). Germline CDR1 is LGHDT and CDR2 is YNNKEL (reference sequence). The CDR3 runs to 15 residues. The ends were cut back, 1 base at V and 6 bases at J, with 14 bases in the middle. This CDR3 is CASSQASRVPDTQYF. DNA of the CDR3: TGTGCCAGCAGCCAAGCTTCCAGGGTTCCCGATACGCAGTATTTT.

This clonotype showed up many times. The junction does not match germline at one end; this may be a read error. CDR3 DNA sequence: TGTGCCAGCACTTTAGAGGCAGGGGATGGCTACACCTTC. It translates to CASTLEAGDGYTF. The gene calls are TRBV12-3 or TRBV12-4 and TRBJ1-2; possible D gene TRBD1, 6 bases. The CDR3 covers 13 residues.

The chain carries TRBV6-5 and TRBJ1-2, with TRBD1 matching over 7 bases. V gave up 2 bases and J gave up 6 bases; unmatched junction bases: 6. The germline V gene has CDR1 MNHEY and CDR2 SVGAGI. This CDR3 has 14 residues. The CDR3 loop reads CASSYPDRDDGYTF. DNA for the CDR3: TGTGCCAGCAGTTACCCAGACAGGGACGATGGCTACACCTTC.

The sample holds many counts of this clonotype. This chain connects TRBV20-1 to TRBJ2-7; D not resolved. CDR1 and CDR2 (germline): DFQATT, SNEGSKA (reference sequence). The CDR3 is 13 residues long. Trimming cost V 0 bases and J 3 bases, with 9 bases left between them. This CDR3 is CSAREQASYEQYF. The DNA of the CDR3 is TGCAGTGCTAGAGAACAAGCGAGCTACGAGCAGTACTTC.

This clonotype was seen a few times. The chain is built from TRBV6-2 or TRBV6-3 and TRBJ1-1; no definite D call. The V end was cut by 6 bases, the J end by 6 bases, with 23 bases between. The CDR3 has 16 residues. In germline, CDR1 is MNHEY, CDR2 SVGEGT. CDR3 residues: CASRRNWADGSPEAFF. The CDR3 nucleotides are TGTGCCAGCAGGAGAAATTGGGCCGACGGCAGCCCTGAAGCTTTCTTT.